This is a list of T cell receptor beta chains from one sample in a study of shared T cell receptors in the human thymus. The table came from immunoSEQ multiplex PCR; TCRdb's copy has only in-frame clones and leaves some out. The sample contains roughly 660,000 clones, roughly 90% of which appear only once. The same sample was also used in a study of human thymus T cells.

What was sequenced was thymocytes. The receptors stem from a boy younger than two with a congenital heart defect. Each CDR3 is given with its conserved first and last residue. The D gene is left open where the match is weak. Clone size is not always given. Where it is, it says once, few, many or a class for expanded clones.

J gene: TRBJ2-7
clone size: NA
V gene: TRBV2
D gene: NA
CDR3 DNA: TGTGCCAGCAGTGAACTCCCCTCAGCGGCCTACGAGCAGTACTTC
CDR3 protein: CASSELPSAAYEQYF

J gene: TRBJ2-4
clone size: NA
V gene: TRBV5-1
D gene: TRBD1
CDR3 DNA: TGCGCCAGCAGCTTCGGGACAGCCCTAGCCAAAAACATTCAGTACTTC
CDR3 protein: CASSFGTALAKNIQYF

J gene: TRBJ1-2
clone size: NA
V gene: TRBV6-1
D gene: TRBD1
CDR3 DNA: TGTGCCAGCAGTGGACCGGGACAGGGGGCTCCCTTCTATGGCTACACCTTC
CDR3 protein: CASSGPGQGAPFYGYTF

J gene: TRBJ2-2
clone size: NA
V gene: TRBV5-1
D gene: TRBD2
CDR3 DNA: TGCGCCAGCAGCTCGGGACTAGCGGGGACCGGGGAGCTGTTTTTT
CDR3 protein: CASSSGLAGTGELFF

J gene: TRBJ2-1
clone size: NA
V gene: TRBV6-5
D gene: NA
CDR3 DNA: TGTGCCAGCAAGCAGGGTGATGAGCAGTTCTTC
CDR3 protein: CASKQGDEQFF

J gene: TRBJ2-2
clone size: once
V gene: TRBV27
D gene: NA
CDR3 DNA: TGTGCCAGCAGTTTGTCCCTCCGACTCGGGTTTGGGGAGCTGTTTTTT
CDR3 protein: CASSLSLRLGFGELFF

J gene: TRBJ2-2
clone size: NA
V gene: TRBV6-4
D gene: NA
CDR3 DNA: TGTGCCAGCAGTGACTCCCGGACCGGGGAGCTGTTTTTT
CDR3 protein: CASSDSRTGELFF

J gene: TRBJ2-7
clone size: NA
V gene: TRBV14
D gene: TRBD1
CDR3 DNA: TGTGCCAGCAGCCCCGACAGGGCCTGGGACGAGCAGTACTTC
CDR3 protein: CASSPDRAWDEQYF

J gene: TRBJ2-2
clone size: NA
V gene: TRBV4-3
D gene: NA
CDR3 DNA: TGCGCCAGCAGCCAAGATGAAGGCCCCCGACAGCCCACCGGGGAGCTGTTTTTT
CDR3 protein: CASSQDEGPRQPTGELFF

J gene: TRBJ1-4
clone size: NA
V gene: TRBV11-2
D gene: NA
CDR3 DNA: TGTGCCAGCAGCTTAGATGCGGGTTTGGATGAAAAACTGTTTTTT
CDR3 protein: CASSLDAGLDEKLFF

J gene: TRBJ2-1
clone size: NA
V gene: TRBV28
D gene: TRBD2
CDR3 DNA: TGTGCCAGCAGTTTATGGGGCGGGAGTGGAGATGAGCAGTTCTTC
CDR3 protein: CASSLWGGSGDEQFF

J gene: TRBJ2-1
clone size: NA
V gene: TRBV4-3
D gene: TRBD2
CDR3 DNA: TGCGCCAGCAGCCAAAGAACCGGGACTAGGAGAGATGAGCAGTTCTTC
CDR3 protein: CASSQRTGTRRDEQFF

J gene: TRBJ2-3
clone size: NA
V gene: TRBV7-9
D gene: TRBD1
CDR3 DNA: TGTGCCAGCAGGCCAGGACAGGGATGGGATACGCAGTATTTT
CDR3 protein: CASRPGQGWDTQYF

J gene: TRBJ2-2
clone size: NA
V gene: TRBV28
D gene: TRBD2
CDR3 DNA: TGTGCCAGCAGTTTGGCAGCGGGAGGGCCGTGGAACACCGGGGAGCTGTTTTTT
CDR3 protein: CASSLAAGGPWNTGELFF

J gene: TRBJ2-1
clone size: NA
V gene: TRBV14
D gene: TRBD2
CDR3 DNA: TGTGCCAGCAGCCAAGGAGAACTAGCGGGAGTCAATGAGCAGTTCTTC
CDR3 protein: CASSQGELAGVNEQFF

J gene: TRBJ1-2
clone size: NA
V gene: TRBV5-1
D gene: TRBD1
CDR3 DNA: TGCGCCAGCAGCTTGGGGGGACAGGATTATGGCTACACCTTC
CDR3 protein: CASSLGGQDYGYTF

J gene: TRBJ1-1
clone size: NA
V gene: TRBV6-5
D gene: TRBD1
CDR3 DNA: TGTGCCAGCAGTTACTCGGCGCCGGGGACAGCGTCTGAAGCTTTCTTT
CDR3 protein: CASSYSAPGTASEAFF

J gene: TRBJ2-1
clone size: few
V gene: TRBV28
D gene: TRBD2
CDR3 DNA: TGTGCCAGCAGCGTCCCTAATAAGGCGGGAGTATTGGGCAATGAGCAGTTCTTC
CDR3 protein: CASSVPNKAGVLGNEQFF

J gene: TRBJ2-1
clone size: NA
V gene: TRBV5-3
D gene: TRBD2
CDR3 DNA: TGTGCCAGAAGCCGCATTAAGCGGGAGGGTGCCTACAATGAGCAGTTCTTC
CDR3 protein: CARSRIKREGAYNEQFF

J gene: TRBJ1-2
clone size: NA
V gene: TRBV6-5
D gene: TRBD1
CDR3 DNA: TGTGCCAGCAGTCACCGGGGACAGGGGAACTATGGCTACACCTTC
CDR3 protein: CASSHRGQGNYGYTF

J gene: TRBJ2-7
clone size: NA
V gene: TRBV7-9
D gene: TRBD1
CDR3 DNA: TGTGCCAGCAGCCCCCGGACAGGGGAATCCTACGAGCAGTACTTC
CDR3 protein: CASSPRTGESYEQYF

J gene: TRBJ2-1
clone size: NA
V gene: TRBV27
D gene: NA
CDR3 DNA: TGTGCCACGAGCAGACTCTTCAATGAGCAGTTCTTC
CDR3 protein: CATSRLFNEQFF

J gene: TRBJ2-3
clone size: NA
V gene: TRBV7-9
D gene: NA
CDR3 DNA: TGTGCCAGCAGGGATGGAGCGGCCTCAACCACAGATACGCAGTATTTT
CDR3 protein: CASRDGAASTTDTQYF

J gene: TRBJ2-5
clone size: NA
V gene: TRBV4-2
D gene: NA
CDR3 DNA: TGTGCCAGCAGCCAACCAGGGGGAGGACAAGAGACCCAGTACTTC
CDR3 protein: CASSQPGGGQETQYF

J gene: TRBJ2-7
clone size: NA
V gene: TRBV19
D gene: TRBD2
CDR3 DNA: TGTGCCAGTAGTAGCGGGAGGGCAGGGGACGAGCAGTACTTC
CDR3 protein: CASSSGRAGDEQYF

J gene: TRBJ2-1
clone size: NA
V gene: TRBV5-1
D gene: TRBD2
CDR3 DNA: TGCGCCAGCAGCACTAGCGGGAGGGCCGGTAATGAGCAGTTCTTC
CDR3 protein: CASSTSGRAGNEQFF

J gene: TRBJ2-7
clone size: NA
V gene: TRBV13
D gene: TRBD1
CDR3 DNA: TGTGCCAGCAGCCACCACCCGGGGGCAGGGGGCGAAGCAAACGAGCAGTACTTC
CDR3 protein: CASSHHPGAGGEANEQYF

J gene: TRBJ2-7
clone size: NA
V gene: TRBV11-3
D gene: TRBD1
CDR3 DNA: TGTGCCAGCAGCTTAAGCCGGGCGAAGACAGGGGAAACCTACGAGCAGTACTTC
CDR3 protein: CASSLSRAKTGETYEQYF

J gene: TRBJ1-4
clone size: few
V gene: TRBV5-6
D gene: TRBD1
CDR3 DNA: TGTGCCAGCAGCCCGACAGGGTGGGATGAAAAACTGTTTTTT
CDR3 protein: CASSPTGWDEKLFF